The next 6 T cell receptor beta chains were all read from a single sample in a study of cytotoxic CD8 clonotypes in ibrutinib-treated CLL. The repertoire was sequenced with immunoSEQ multiplex PCR; TCRdb's copy has only in-frame clones and lacks some. Among 110,000 to 150,000 clones listed, 75% to 95% were seen once. The sequencing here drew on PBMCs, taken after 12 months of ibrutinib treatment. The receptors come from a human donor with chronic lymphocytic leukemia.

A single count supports this clone. The chain carries TRBV5-8 and TRBJ1-1; tentative D call: TRBD1 (6 bases). This CDR3 is built from 13 residues. Trimming pared 1 base from V and 5 bases from J, leaving 9 bases between. Germline assignment: CDR1 SGHTS and CDR2 YDEGEE. As DNA, the CDR3 is TGTGCCAGCAGCTTGTCGGGGGCTACTGAAGCTTTCTTT. Its protein is CASSLSGATEAFF.

This rearrangement joins TRBV5-5 to TRBJ2-3, with TRBD1 matching over 7 bases. V lost 0 bases and J lost 0; bases outside the gene matches: 1. The germline CDR1 and CDR2 sequences are SGHKS and YYEKEE (reference sequence). The CDR3 is 15 amino acids. CDR3 bases: TGTGCCAGCAGCTTGGTGACAGGGAGCACAGATACGCAGTATTTT. Translating gives CASSLVTGSTDTQYF.

V gene TRBV19 combines with J gene TRBJ2-7; the match to TRBD2 covers 7 bases. Unmatched junction bases numbered 9, after V lost 4 bases and J lost 3 bases. Germline V gives CDR1 LNHDA, CDR2 SQIVND (reference sequence). This CDR3 spans 15 amino acids. Here the CDR3 reads CASSTPGTKIYEQYF. CDR3 DNA sequence: TGTGCCAGTAGTACTCCTGGGACTAAGATCTACGAGCAGTACTTC.

The gene calls are TRBV27 and TRBJ2-1, with D perhaps assigned TRBD1 or TRBD2 (6 bases each). The germline CDR1 and CDR2 sequences are MNHEY and SMNVEV (reference sequence). The CDR3 covers 12 residues. V lost 5 bases to trimming and J lost 9 bases, with 11 bases between them. Here the CDR3 reads CASSRGAAEQFF. The CDR3 nucleotides are TGTGCCAGCAGTAGGGGGGCCGCTGAGCAGTTCTTC.

The rearrangement links TRBV11-1 to TRBJ2-5, with D possibly being TRBD1 (6 bases). Trimming stripped 4 bases from V and 4 bases from J, with 28 bases between. CDR1 SGHAT and CDR2 FQDESV come from the germline V gene (reference sequence). This CDR3 has 19 residues. The DNA of the CDR3 is TGTGCCAGCAGCTACGGGTTACTACAGGGATTCTCGACGGGAGAGACCCAGTACTTC. Amino acids: CASSYGLLQGFSTGETQYF.

The chain has TRBV2 and TRBJ1-4, with D hard to call. This CDR3 has 14 amino acids. V was cut by 7 bases and J by 7 bases, with 16 bases left in between. CDR1 and CDR2 (germline): SNHLY, FYNNEI. Written as DNA, the CDR3 is TGTGCCAGCACCGAGACTACCTGGGGTGAAAAACTGTTTTTT. This sequence encodes CASTETTWGEKLFF.